These T cell receptor beta chains were read from a single sample in a study of T cell repertoires in cytomegalovirus infection. TCRdb analysed the reads with MiXCR anew, one entry per CDR3 protein. The sample carries 200,000 to 250,000 distinct CDR3 sequences, about 23% recorded once. The sequenced sample consisted of CD8+ T cells from PBMCs. These receptor sequences come from a human donor in good health (CMV status not recorded). Some clones in this sample may be carry-over from other donors' samples. Both conserved end residues are part of each CDR3. Fields, in order: J gene, D gene, V gene, clone size, CDR3 DNA, CDR3 protein. D genes are given only for firm matches. Size is omitted from some rows. Given values are once, few, many or a class for expanded clones.

J: TRBJ2-6; D: TRBD2; V: TRBV5-4; size: many; DNA: TGTGCCAGCAGCTTGTGGGGGGGAGGGGACCCATCTGGGGCCAACGTCCTGACTTTC; CDR3: CASSLWGGGDPSGANVLTF
J: TRBJ2-1; D: NA; V: TRBV19; size: once; DNA: TGTGCCAGTCGAGTGGGGCGGGGCTACAATGAGCAGTTCTTC; CDR3: CASRVGRGYNEQFF
J: TRBJ2-7; D: TRBD1; V: TRBV7-9; size: few; DNA: TGTGCCAGCAGCTTACTCCTTGAGACAGGGGGCTACGAGCAGTACTTC; CDR3: CASSLLLETGGYEQYF
J: TRBJ1-1; D: NA; V: TRBV19; size: NA; DNA: TGTGCCAGTGGTTATATTCAGGAAGCTTTCTTT; CDR3: CASGYIQEAFF
J: TRBJ2-3; D: TRBD1; V: TRBV12-3/TRBV12-4; size: many; DNA: TGTGCCAGCAGCTCCGGGACAGGGGTGGCTTTT; CDR3: CASSSGTGVAF
J: TRBJ2-5; D: NA; V: TRBV18; size: NA; DNA: TGTGCCAGCTCATTTCCCGGGACCGCCGGTGAAGAGACCCAGTACTTC; CDR3: CASSFPGTAGEETQYF
J: TRBJ2-3; D: TRBD2; V: TRBV11-2; size: few; DNA: TGTGCCAGCAGCTTATTAGCGGGGACCGCCACAGATACGCAGTATTTT; CDR3: CASSLLAGTATDTQYF
J: TRBJ2-5; D: TRBD1; V: TRBV6-6; size: NA; DNA: TGTGCCAGCAGCCCGACAGGGGGTTCAGAGACCCAGTACTTC; CDR3: CASSPTGGSETQYF
J: TRBJ2-6; D: NA; V: TRBV6-2/TRBV6-3; size: NA; DNA: TGTGCCAGCACCATTCCTGGGGCCAACGTCCTGACTTTC; CDR3: CASTIPGANVLTF
J: TRBJ1-4; D: NA; V: TRBV14; size: NA; DNA: TGTGCCAGCAGCCTCTACGAGGGGCACCGAAGGACTAATGAAAAACTGTTTTTT; CDR3: CASSLYEGHRRTNEKLFF
J: TRBJ1-2; D: NA; V: TRBV2; size: few; DNA: TGTGCCAGCATCCCAGGGACCCCACTAGGAGACTATGGCTACACCTTC; CDR3: CASIPGTPLGDYGYTF
J: TRBJ2-1; D: TRBD2; V: TRBV19; size: few; DNA: TGTGCCAGTGGCCACGGGGGGGCCGCCTACAATGAGCAGTTCTTC; CDR3: CASGHGGAAYNEQFF
J: TRBJ2-1; D: NA; V: TRBV20-1; size: NA; DNA: TGCAGTGCTAGAGGTGAGTGGGACGCCTCCTACAATGAGCAGTTCTTC; CDR3: CSARGEWDASYNEQFF
J: TRBJ1-5; D: TRBD1; V: TRBV28; size: many; DNA: TGTGCCAGCAGCCTCAGACAGGGTGGCAATCAGCCCCAGCATTTT; CDR3: CASSLRQGGNQPQHF
J: TRBJ2-2; D: TRBD2; V: TRBV9; size: few; DNA: TGTGCCAGCAGCGTAGCCGGCGGGACTAGCGGCACCGGGGAGCTGTTTTTT; CDR3: CASSVAGGTSGTGELFF
J: TRBJ1-6; D: NA; V: TRBV28; size: NA; DNA: TGTGCCAGCAGTTTAAGGGGGGCCATGGATAATTCACCCCTCCACTTT; CDR3: CASSLRGAMDNSPLHF
J: TRBJ2-1; D: NA; V: TRBV14; size: few; DNA: TGTGCCAGCAGCCAAGACTATTGGACGCCGGGCTACAATGAGCAGTTCTTC; CDR3: CASSQDYWTPGYNEQFF
J: TRBJ1-5; D: NA; V: TRBV12-3/TRBV12-4; size: NA; DNA: TGTGCCAGCAGTATCGCCGGAAATCAGCCCCAGCATTTT; CDR3: CASSIAGNQPQHF
J: TRBJ2-2; D: NA; V: TRBV7-8; size: many; DNA: TGTGCCAGCAGCTTAGTGGCGGGGCCGGTCACCGGGGAGCTGTTTTTT; CDR3: CASSLVAGPVTGELFF
J: TRBJ2-5; D: TRBD2; V: TRBV5-4; size: few; DNA: TGTGCCAGCAGCTTCTTCGGGGGAGGGGAGACCCAGTACTTC; CDR3: CASSFFGGGETQYF
J: TRBJ2-7; D: TRBD1; V: TRBV11-2; size: many; DNA: TGTGCCAGCAGCTTTTGGACAGGACCCTACGAGCAGTACTTC; CDR3: CASSFWTGPYEQYF
J: TRBJ1-5; D: NA; V: TRBV12-3/TRBV12-4; size: NA; DNA: TGTGCCAGCAGTTTAGCGTATGGGCAGCCCCAGCATTTT; CDR3: CASSLAYGQPQHF
J: TRBJ2-3; D: NA; V: TRBV27; size: many; DNA: TGTGCCAGCAGTTTATCCCCCTTAGCAGATACGCAGTATTTT; CDR3: CASSLSPLADTQYF
J: TRBJ1-3; D: NA; V: TRBV2; size: few; DNA: TGTGCCAGCAGGGCGTACTCTGGAAACACCATATATTTT; CDR3: CASRAYSGNTIYF
J: TRBJ2-1; D: TRBD2; V: TRBV20-1; size: few; DNA: TGCAGTGCTAGAGTCCTAGCGGGGGTGGGGAATGAGCAGTTCTTC; CDR3: CSARVLAGVGNEQFF
J: TRBJ1-2; D: NA; V: TRBV7-9; size: few; DNA: TGTGCCAGCAGCTCGGGGCTTAACTATGGCTACACCTTC; CDR3: CASSSGLNYGYTF
J: TRBJ1-1; D: NA; V: TRBV7-2; size: NA; DNA: TGTGCCAGCAGCTTAATCGGGGGGGCCGAAGCTTTCTTT; CDR3: CASSLIGGAEAFF
J: TRBJ1-1; D: NA; V: TRBV19; size: NA; DNA: TGTGCCAGTAGTACCGGCTTCGTGGAAGCTTTCTTT; CDR3: CASSTGFVEAFF
J: TRBJ2-1; D: NA; V: TRBV7-9; size: NA; DNA: TGTGCCAGCAGCCCGCGATGGGTAACGTACAATGAGCAGTTCTTC; CDR3: CASSPRWVTYNEQFF